Only a few counts were recorded for the clone carrying this T cell receptor beta chain. Its matching antigen is unknown. The junction had 6 bases not matched to a gene; V was cut back by 4 bases and J by 12 bases. The CDR3 has 11 residues. Germline V gene sequence: CDR1 MNHEY, CDR2 SVGAGI. Time point specified: 2015-2016 season, pre-vaccination. These data belong to a study of follicular helper T cells after annual influenza vaccination. Overall study findings and caveats: ICOS+CD38+ cTfh clonality change tracked circulating plasmablast frequency change.

The method was immunoSEQ multiplex PCR; TCRdb's version includes in-frame clones alone and lacks a portion of them. The data contain under 8,500 clones, around four fifths of them singletons. The V call is TRBV6-5, the J call TRBJ2-7; TRBD1 aligns across 7 bases. This receptor was identified in an adult who received the influenza vaccine. The material sequenced was CXCR5- memory CD4+ T cells sorted from blood, taken on the day of influenza vaccination. This CDR3 reads CASSLLGQLYF. The CDR3 nucleotides are TGTGCCAGCAGTTTACTGGGACAGTTGTACTTC.